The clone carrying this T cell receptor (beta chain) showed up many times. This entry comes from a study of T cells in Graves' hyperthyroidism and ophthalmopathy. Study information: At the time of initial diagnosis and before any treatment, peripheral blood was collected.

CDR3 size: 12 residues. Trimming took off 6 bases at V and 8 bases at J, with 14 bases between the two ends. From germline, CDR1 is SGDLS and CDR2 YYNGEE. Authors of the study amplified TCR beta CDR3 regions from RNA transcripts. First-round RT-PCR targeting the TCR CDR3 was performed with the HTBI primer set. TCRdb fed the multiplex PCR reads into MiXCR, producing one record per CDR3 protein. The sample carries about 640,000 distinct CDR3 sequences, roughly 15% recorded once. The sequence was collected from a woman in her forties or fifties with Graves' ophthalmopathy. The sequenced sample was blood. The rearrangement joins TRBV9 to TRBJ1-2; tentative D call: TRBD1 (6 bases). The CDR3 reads CASTGGSRGYTF. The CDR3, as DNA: TGTGCCAGCACCGGGGGCAGCAGGGGCTACACCTTC. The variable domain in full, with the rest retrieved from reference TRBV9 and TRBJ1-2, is DSGVTQTPKHLITATGQRVTLRCSPRSGDLSVYWYQQSLDQGLQFLIQYYNGEERAKGNILERFSAQQFPDLHSELNLSSLELGDSALYFCASTGGSRGYTFGSGTRLTVV.